The subject of this entry is one T cell receptor (beta chain). Its antigen is unknown. This entry belongs to a study of CD8+CD57+ T cells in acquired aplastic anemia. Study overall: Yields of DNA that came from sorted CD4+ and CD8+ cells averaged roughly 3.3 ug.

Study conclusions and caveats: Shared by patients and controls, 25 to 35 CD8+ CDR3s were abundant in patients.

TCR beta VDJ combinations and CDR3 sequences were profiled from genomic DNA. Using its own MiXCR run on the reads, TCRdb lists one record per CDR3 protein. The table lists some 200,000 distinct CDR3 sequences, 60% to 80% of them singletons. Only patients with CD8+CD57+ cell expansion on flow cytometry were chosen for sequencing. All participating patients were living with severe acquired aplastic anemia. The study sampled blood from patients who had received no therapy. The sample consisted of sorted CD4+, CD8+, or CD8+CD57+ T cells (not recorded which) from PBMCs. The receptor was derived from a human donor with aplastic anemia.

CDR3 sequence reads: CASSLLLGQGDTEAFF. Here the CDR3 DNA reads TGTGCCAGTAGTCTTCTCCTCGGACAGGGAGACACTGAAGCTTTCTTT. This chain uses TRBV19 with TRBJ1-1; 8 bases line up with TRBD1. Trimming removed 5 bases from V and 3 bases from J; junction bases left unmatched: 11. The V gene's germline CDR1 is LNHDA and CDR2 SQIVND (reference sequence). The CDR3 sequence is 16 residues long.